The next 2 T cell receptor beta chains were all read from a single sample in a study of regulatory T cells in long-lasting Graves disease. Combining iRepertoire HTBI primers with Arm-PCR of CDR3 regions, the authors built TCR beta libraries. In TCRdb, the multiplex PCR reads were re-called with MiXCR into one record per CDR3 protein. The sample consists of 400,000 or so distinct CDR3 sequences, around 20% of them appearing once. Described time point: persistent/refractory GD, antithyroid drugs over 5 years with positive TRAb. There was RNA extracted from PBMCs, and the TCR library was made from it. The starting material was peripheral blood mononuclear cells (PBMCs), obtained when the disease was refractory, from a patient treated with antithyroid drugs. These receptors were obtained from a female donor with Graves disease.

This chain joins TRBV7-9 and TRBJ2-2; a weak D match, TRBD2 (5 bases). Germline V lookup: CDR1 SEHNR, CDR2 FQNEAQ (reference sequence). There are 14 residues in the CDR3. V lost 5 bases to trimming and J lost 5 bases, with 12 bases between them. CDR3 sequence (DNA): TGTGCCAGCAGCCAGGCACTAGTGACCGGGGAGCTGTTTTTT. Its protein product is CASSQALVTGELFF. The variable domain in full, completed from reference TRBV7-9 and TRBJ2-2, reads DTGVSQNPRHKITKRGQNVTFRCDPISEHNRLYWYRQTLGQGPEFLTYFQNEAQLEKSRLLSDRFSAERPKGSFSTLEIQRTEQGDSAMYLCASSQALVTGELFFGEGSRLTVL.

This clonotype was counted between two and nine times. The rearrangement joins TRBV20-1 to TRBJ1-3, with D uncertain. V was clipped by 3 bases and J by 0 bases, with 9 bases between them. The CDR3 extends over 14 amino acids. CDR1 is DFQATT, CDR2 SNEGSKA, per germline (reference sequence). CDR3 protein: CSASPVSSGNTIYF. CDR3 DNA sequence: TGCAGTGCTAGTCCCGTTTCCTCTGGAAACACCATATATTTT.